This T cell receptor beta chain came from a study of T cells after yellow fever vaccination. Study-level information: Fractions containing few cells were prepared with SMART-Seq v4 Ultra Low Input.

The sample holds a few counts of this clonotype. UMIs were added to TCR cDNA along with a universal primer site when it was made by 5'RACE template switching. TCRdb re-called the 5' RACE reads with MiXCR, one entry per CDR3 protein. The table records some 560,000 distinct CDR3 sequences, 15% to 20% of them present only once. Germline CDR1 is DFQATT and CDR2 is SNEGSKA (reference sequence). Trimming removed 3 bases from V and 2 bases from J; junction bases left unmatched: 16. This CDR3 contains 17 residues. The V and J genes are TRBV20-1 and TRBJ2-7; the match to TRBD1 covers 7 bases. Sequenced material: PBMCs, taken 15 days after the yellow fever booster vaccination. The origin of this receptor is a man aged 25 to 45 who received the YFV17D yellow fever vaccine. The CDR3 region is CSASGDLGQHKTYEQYF. The CDR3 nucleotides are TGCAGTGCTAGCGGAGACTTGGGACAGCACAAAACCTACGAGCAGTACTTC.